A single TCR beta chain is shown here with its context. TCRdb's table, derived via immunoSEQ multiplex PCR, lists solely in-frame clones and lacks some. Of around 59,000 clones listed, nearly 95% are singletons. This CDR3 region has 16 residues. The V and J ends lost 1 base and 0 bases respectively, with 9 bases between them. CDR1 is SGHAT, CDR2 FQNNGV, per germline. These data come from a study of T cell changes during pregnancy in multiple sclerosis. The gene calls are TRBV11-2 and TRBJ1-4; no reliable D call. The source is a female donor with multiple sclerosis, enrolled in a pregnancy study. The sequences come from peripheral blood, collected in the first trimester of pregnancy. CDR3: CASSLGTAPTNEKLFF. The CDR3 nucleotides are TGTGCCAGCAGCTTAGGCACAGCACCAACTAATGAAAAACTGTTTTTT.